This T cell receptor (beta chain) emerged from a study of regulatory T cells in long-lasting Graves disease. Study in general: Those Graves' patients who were newly diagnosed had been on antithyroid drugs under 3 months.

HTBI primers from iRepertoire and Arm-PCR of CDR3 regions yielded the TCR beta libraries. Original processing notes: Identification across samples found 62 TRBV and some 15 TRBJ segments. TCRdb ran MiXCR on the multiplex PCR reads and lists one entry per CDR3 protein. TCRdb's processing, not the authors', yielded these V and J calls. The table lists 350,000 to 450,000 distinct CDR3 sequences, 14% to 15% of them singletons, with over 15% in the top ten. This clonotype has at least ten counts. Time point in this sample: newly diagnosed GD, antithyroid drugs for less than 3 months. Scientists built the TCR library using RNA that was extracted from PBMCs. These same data were also listed under a study on T cells in Graves' hyperthyroidism and ophthalmopathy. In that study: Those patients with uncontrolled infection, other autoimmune disease, pregnancy or lactation were excluded. Researchers ran a first-round RT-PCR on the TCR CDR3 using the HTBI primer set.

This TCR derives from a woman in her twenties or thirties with Graves disease. Sample: peripheral blood mononuclear cells (PBMCs), taken at new diagnosis, from a patient treated with antithyroid drugs.

The CDR3 bases are TGTGCCAGCAGTGCGGACAGGGTTCCCAATGAGCAGTTCTTC. It is translated as CASSADRVPNEQFF. The chain employs TRBV28 and TRBJ2-1; TRBD1 matches at 8 bases. The length of the CDR3 is 14 residues. Germline V gives CDR1 MDHEN, CDR2 SYDVKM. The junction had 6 bases not matched to a gene; V was cut back by 5 bases and J by 6 bases.